The rows below give T cell receptor beta chains drawn from one sample of a study of CD8 T cells in ankylosing spondylitis. TCRdb reanalysed the 5' RACE reads using MiXCR and keeps one entry per CDR3 protein. Of a few hundred thousand distinct CDR3 sequences listed, approximately 20% are singletons. The source material was blood, either unsorted or a sorted T cell fraction (not recorded which). The source of these receptors is a male donor with ankylosing spondylitis. The CDR3 runs from the conserved cysteine through the conserved F or W. The order of the fields is J gene, clone size, V gene, D gene, CDR3 DNA, CDR3 protein. The D gene is left open where the match is weak. The listing skips clone size in some rows; elsewhere it reads once, few, many or a size class.

TRBJ2-2 many TRBV12-3/TRBV12-4 - TGTGCCAGCAGTTTAGGGACGAGGAACACCGGGGAGCTGTTTTTT CASSLGTRNTGELFF
TRBJ2-1 few TRBV14 TRBD2 TGTGCCAGCAGCCAATTATCACTAGCGGGAGGGCTTAGGCAGTTCTTC CASSQLSLAGGLRQFF
TRBJ2-3 once TRBV10-3 TRBD2 TGTGCCATCAGTGAGCCTGGACTAGGGGGCACAGATACGCAGTATTTT CAISEPGLGGTDTQYF
TRBJ1-5 - TRBV4-2 TRBD1 TGTGCCAGCAGCGGCCGGGACAGGGGTAGCGAGCCCCAGCATTTT CASSGRDRGSEPQHF
TRBJ1-2 - TRBV18 - TGTGCCAGCTCACCGTCAGTGGCGAAAGATGGCTACACCTTC CASSPSVAKDGYTF
TRBJ2-1 - TRBV20-1 TRBD2 TGCAGTGCTAGATCAGACGGGACTAGCGGGCATAATGAGCAGTTCTTC CSARSDGTSGHNEQFF
TRBJ2-1 many TRBV5-1 TRBD1 TGCGCCAGCCTACGGGACAGGGTGAAGTTCTTC CASLRDRVKFF
TRBJ2-5 - TRBV7-9 - TGTGCCAGCAGCCCCTTGGAAGAGACCCAGTACTTC CASSPLEETQYF
TRBJ2-5 - TRBV7-9 - TGTGCCAGCAGCTTAGCGGGCAAGACCCAGTACTTC CASSLAGKTQYF
TRBJ2-5 - TRBV6-5 - TGTGCCAGCAGTTACTCGACAGGCCAAGAGACCCAGTACTTC CASSYSTGQETQYF
TRBJ2-5 - TRBV6-6 - TGTGCCAGCCATACTGAAGCTAAAGAGACCCAGTACTTC CASHTEAKETQYF
TRBJ2-5 - TRBV10-3 TRBD1 TGTGCCATCAGGCCGGGGGACAGGCCCGAAGAGACCCAGTACTTC CAIRPGDRPEETQYF
TRBJ2-7 few TRBV5-1 TRBD1 TGCGCCAGCAGCCCTGGGACAGGGGATCTTGGCGAGCAGTACTTC CASSPGTGDLGEQYF
TRBJ2-3 many TRBV10-3 TRBD1 TGTGCCATCAGTGACCCCCGGACAGGGGTGCCAGATACGCAGTATTTT CAISDPRTGVPDTQYF
TRBJ2-3 - TRBV5-1 - TGCGCCAGCAGCCCCACTGACCGCACAGATACGCAGTATTTT CASSPTDRTDTQYF
TRBJ2-4 - TRBV7-8 TRBD1 TGTGCCAGCAGCCACGATCTGGACAGGGGAGGCGAAAACATTCAGTACTTC CASSHDLDRGGENIQYF
TRBJ1-1 - TRBV7-9 TRBD1 TGTGCCAGCAGCTCGGGACAGGGAACGGACACTGAAGCTTTCTTT CASSSGQGTDTEAFF
TRBJ1-1 - TRBV7-8 - TGTGCCAGCAGCTTAGGGCAGGGCTACACTGAAGCTTTCTTT CASSLGQGYTEAFF
TRBJ2-7 few TRBV3-1 - TGTGCCAGCAGCCAAGAATGGTCCCAAGGTACCTCCTACGAGCAGTACTTC CASSQEWSQGTSYEQYF
TRBJ2-1 few TRBV12-3/TRBV12-4 TRBD2 TGTGCCAGCAGTTTGACTAGCGGGAGCTATGAGCAGTTCTTC CASSLTSGSYEQFF
TRBJ2-3 few TRBV20-1 - TGCAGTGCTACGCCCCTTGGGGCAGATACGCAGTATTTT CSATPLGADTQYF
TRBJ2-7 once TRBV5-1 - TGCGCCAGCAGCTTTACTTGGCAGGAGGCCTACGAGCAGTACTTC CASSFTWQEAYEQYF
TRBJ1-4 few TRBV7-9 TRBD1 TGTGCCAGCAGCCAGGGACAGGGAAGGGAAAAACTGTTTTTT CASSQGQGREKLFF
TRBJ2-2 - TRBV4-3 - TGCGCCAGCAGCCAAGACAGGGCCACGAACACCGGGGAGCTGTTTTTT CASSQDRATNTGELFF
TRBJ2-2 - TRBV20-1 - TGCAGTGCTAGGGAACCATACACCGGGGAGCTGTTTTTT CSAREPYTGELFF
TRBJ2-1 few TRBV29-1 TRBD1 TGCAGCGCCTCGCTGGGACAGGGACCCGGTTACAATGAGCAGTTCTTC CSASLGQGPGYNEQFF
TRBJ1-5 few TRBV10-3 - TGTGCCATCAGTGGGGGGCCCCTTCAGCCCCAGCATTTT CAISGGPLQPQHF
TRBJ1-4 once TRBV2 - TGTGCCAGCAGTGAATTGCTAAGGGGATTGCGCTTTTTT CASSELLRGLRFF
TRBJ2-3 few TRBV9 - TGTGCCAGCAGCCCCCATGGAGTCACAGATACGCAGTATTTT CASSPHGVTDTQYF
TRBJ1-3 - TRBV9 - TGTGCCAGCAGCTTCAAAGACGGGGCCTCATCTGGAAACACCATATATTTT CASSFKDGASSGNTIYF
TRBJ2-7 - TRBV25-1 - TGTGCCAGCAGTTCCATTCCCTTCTACGAGCAGTACTTC CASSSIPFYEQYF
TRBJ1-1 - TRBV18 - TGTGCCAGCTCAACTACGCGCGGAGCTTTCTTT CASSTTRGAFF
TRBJ1-1 - TRBV5-1 - TGCGCCAGCAGCTTGCGTCAGGGTATCACTGAAGCTTTCTTT CASSLRQGITEAFF
TRBJ2-2 - TRBV4-2 TRBD2 TGTGCCAGCAGCCACAGCGGGGACCCTAACACCGGGGAGCTGTTTTTT CASSHSGDPNTGELFF
TRBJ1-4 - TRBV29-1 - TGCAGCGTTGCCACAGGGAGTAATGAAAAACTGTTTTTT CSVATGSNEKLFF
TRBJ2-2 - TRBV24-1 - TGTGCCACCAGTGATGCTTCTATTGGGGCCGGGGAGCTGTTTTTT CATSDASIGAGELFF
TRBJ2-7 - TRBV29-1 - TGCAGCGTAATGCTCAGCTACGAGCAGTACTTC CSVMLSYEQYF
TRBJ2-7 few TRBV5-1 - TGCGCCAGCAGCACGAGACAGTCTTCCTCCTACGAGCAGTACTTC CASSTRQSSSYEQYF
TRBJ1-5 - TRBV20-1 - TGCAGTGCTAGTCGGGCGGATCAGCCCCAGCATTTT CSASRADQPQHF
TRBJ2-5 once TRBV28 - TGTGCCAGCAGAGAGGGACTCTCGAGGGCTGGCCAAGAGACCCAGTACTTC CASREGLSRAGQETQYF
TRBJ2-1 - TRBV7-2 - TGTGCCAGCACCGTGGGTAGCGAATACAATGAGCAGTTCTTC CASTVGSEYNEQFF
TRBJ2-7 - TRBV5-1 - TGCGCCAGCAGCTTGGCCAGAAGGAGGGACGGCGAGCAGTACTTC CASSLARRRDGEQYF
TRBJ2-1 many TRBV4-3 TRBD2 TGCGCCAGCAGCCAAGAGCGGGAGGGGGAGCAGTTCTTC CASSQEREGEQFF
TRBJ2-1 few TRBV19 - TGTGCCAGTAGTATAGATAGGGCTACTGTCAATGAGCAGTTCTTC CASSIDRATVNEQFF